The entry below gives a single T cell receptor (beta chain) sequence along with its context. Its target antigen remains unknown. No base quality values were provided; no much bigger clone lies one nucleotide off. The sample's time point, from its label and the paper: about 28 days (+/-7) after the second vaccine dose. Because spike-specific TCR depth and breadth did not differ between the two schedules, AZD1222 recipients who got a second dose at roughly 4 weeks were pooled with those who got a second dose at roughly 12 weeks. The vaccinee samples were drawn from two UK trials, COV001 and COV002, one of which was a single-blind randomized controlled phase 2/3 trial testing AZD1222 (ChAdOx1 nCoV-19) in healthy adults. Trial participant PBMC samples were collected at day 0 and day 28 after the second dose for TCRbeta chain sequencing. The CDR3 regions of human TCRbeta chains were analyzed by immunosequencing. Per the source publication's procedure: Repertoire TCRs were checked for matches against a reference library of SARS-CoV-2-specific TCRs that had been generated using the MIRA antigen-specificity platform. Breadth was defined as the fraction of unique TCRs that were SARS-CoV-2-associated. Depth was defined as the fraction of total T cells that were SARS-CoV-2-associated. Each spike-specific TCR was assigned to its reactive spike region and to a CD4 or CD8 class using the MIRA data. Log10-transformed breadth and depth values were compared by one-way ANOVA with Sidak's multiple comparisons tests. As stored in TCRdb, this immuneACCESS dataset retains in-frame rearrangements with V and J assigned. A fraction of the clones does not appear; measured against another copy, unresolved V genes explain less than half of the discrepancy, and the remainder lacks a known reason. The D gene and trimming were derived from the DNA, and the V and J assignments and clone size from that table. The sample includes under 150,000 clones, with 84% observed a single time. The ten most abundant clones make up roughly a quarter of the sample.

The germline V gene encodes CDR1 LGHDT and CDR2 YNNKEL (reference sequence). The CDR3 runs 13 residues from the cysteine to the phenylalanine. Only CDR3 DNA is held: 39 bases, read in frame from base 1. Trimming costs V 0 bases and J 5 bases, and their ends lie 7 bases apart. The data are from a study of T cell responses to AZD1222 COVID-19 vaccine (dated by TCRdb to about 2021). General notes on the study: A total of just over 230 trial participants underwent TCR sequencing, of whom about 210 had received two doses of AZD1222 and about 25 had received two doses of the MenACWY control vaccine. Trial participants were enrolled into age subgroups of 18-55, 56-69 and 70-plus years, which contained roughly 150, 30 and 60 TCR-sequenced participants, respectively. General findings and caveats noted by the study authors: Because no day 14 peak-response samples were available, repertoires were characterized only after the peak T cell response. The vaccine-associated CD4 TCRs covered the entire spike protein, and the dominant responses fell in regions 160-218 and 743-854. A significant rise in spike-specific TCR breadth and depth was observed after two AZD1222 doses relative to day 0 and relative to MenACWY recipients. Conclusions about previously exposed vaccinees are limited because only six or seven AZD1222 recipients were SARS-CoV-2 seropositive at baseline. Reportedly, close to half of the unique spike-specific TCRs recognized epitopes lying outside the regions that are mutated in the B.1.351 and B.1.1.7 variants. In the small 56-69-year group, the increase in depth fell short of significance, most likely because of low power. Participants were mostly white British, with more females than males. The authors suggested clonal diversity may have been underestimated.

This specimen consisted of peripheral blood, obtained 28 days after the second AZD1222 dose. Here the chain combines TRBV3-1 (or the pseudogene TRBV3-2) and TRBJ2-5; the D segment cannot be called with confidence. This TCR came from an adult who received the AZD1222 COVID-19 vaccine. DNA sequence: TGTGCCAGCAGCCAAGATCATGGGGAGACCCAGTACTTC. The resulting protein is CASSQDHGETQYF.